A selection of T cell receptor beta chains follows, all from one sample in a study of metastatic and nonmetastatic thyroid tumors. TCRdb re-analyzed the PCR reads through MiXCR. The sample consists of more than 25,000 clones, 6% to 9.5% of them appearing once. Sequencing was performed on blood. Receptors were obtained from a female donor with papillary thyroid cancer or a benign thyroid nodule (not recorded which). Some clones in this sample may be carry-over from other donors' samples. Both conserved end residues are part of each CDR3. A D gene is named only where the DNA matches it firmly. Clone size appears in some rows only: once, few, many, or a class for an expanded clone.

CDR3nt: TGCAGCGCTACCGGGACTAGCGGTGAAGAGACCCAGTACTTC; CDR3aa: CSATGTSGEETQYF; j_gene: TRBJ2-5; d_gene: TRBD2; v_gene: TRBV20-1; abundance: many
CDR3nt: TGCGCCAGCAGCCCCCGGGGGGGACTAGCGGGAAATGAGCAGTTCTTC; CDR3aa: CASSPRGGLAGNEQFF; j_gene: TRBJ2-1; d_gene: TRBD2; v_gene: TRBV5-1; abundance: many
CDR3nt: TGTGCCAGCAGTTTTCCCGCGACTGCTGGCTACACCTTC; CDR3aa: CASSFPATAGYTF; j_gene: TRBJ1-2; d_gene: -; v_gene: TRBV28; abundance: many
CDR3nt: TGTGCCTGGAGGAATTTTTGGAGGACTGGAAACACCATATATTTT; CDR3aa: CAWRNFWRTGNTIYF; j_gene: TRBJ1-3; d_gene: -; v_gene: TRBV30; abundance: many
CDR3nt: TGTGCCAGCAGCTTAACAGGGTACGCGGAAGCTTTCTTT; CDR3aa: CASSLTGYAEAFF; j_gene: TRBJ1-1; d_gene: -; v_gene: TRBV7-3; abundance: -
CDR3nt: TGTGCCAGCAGCCGCGGTACAGGGGGCGCGGGCTATGGCTACACCTTC; CDR3aa: CASSRGTGGAGYGYTF; j_gene: TRBJ1-2; d_gene: TRBD1; v_gene: TRBV11-1; abundance: many
CDR3nt: TGTGCCAGGTCCCCGACGGATACGTCCGGGGAGCTGTTTTTT; CDR3aa: CARSPTDTSGELFF; j_gene: TRBJ2-2; d_gene: -; v_gene: TRBV19; abundance: many
CDR3nt: TGTGCCAGCAGCTCCGGGGCGGTTATGAACACTGAAGCTTTCTTT; CDR3aa: CASSSGAVMNTEAFF; j_gene: TRBJ1-1; d_gene: -; v_gene: TRBV7-2; abundance: many
CDR3nt: TGTGCCAGCAGCCAATCGGGGACAGGGCCTCTCTTT; CDR3aa: CASSQSGTGPLF; j_gene: TRBJ1-1; d_gene: TRBD1; v_gene: TRBV11-2; abundance: many
CDR3nt: TGTGCCAGCAGCCAACGGGTCACAAGCGGCGGGGGCTCCTACGAGCAGTACTTC; CDR3aa: CASSQRVTSGGGSYEQYF; j_gene: TRBJ2-7; d_gene: TRBD2; v_gene: TRBV4-2; abundance: many
CDR3nt: TGTGCCAGCAGTTTGAGACAGGGGGTGGAGACCCAGTACTTC; CDR3aa: CASSLRQGVETQYF; j_gene: TRBJ2-5; d_gene: TRBD1; v_gene: TRBV12-3/TRBV12-4; abundance: many
CDR3nt: TGTGCCAGCAGCACGAGCGGGAGTAGGCAGTACTTC; CDR3aa: CASSTSGSRQYF; j_gene: TRBJ2-7; d_gene: TRBD2; v_gene: TRBV9; abundance: many
CDR3nt: TGTGCCAGCAGCGCCCAGAGGGGGAGCGAGGGATATGGCTACACCTTC; CDR3aa: CASSAQRGSEGYGYTF; j_gene: TRBJ1-2; d_gene: -; v_gene: TRBV9; abundance: -
CDR3nt: TGCGCCAGCAGCTCGCCAGGGGGCGCAGAGAACAACAATGAGCAGTTCTTC; CDR3aa: CASSSPGGAENNNEQFF; j_gene: TRBJ2-1; d_gene: TRBD1; v_gene: TRBV5-1; abundance: many
CDR3nt: TGTGCCAGCAGCCAAGATTTTAGCGGGAGCTACAATGAGCAGTTCTTC; CDR3aa: CASSQDFSGSYNEQFF; j_gene: TRBJ2-1; d_gene: TRBD2; v_gene: TRBV4-2; abundance: many
CDR3nt: TGCAGTGCTAGAGATCAAGGGACTAGCTTCTACGAGCAGTACTTC; CDR3aa: CSARDQGTSFYEQYF; j_gene: TRBJ2-7; d_gene: TRBD2; v_gene: TRBV20-1; abundance: many
CDR3nt: TGTGCCAGCAGCTTAGCGATACACGGCAATGAGCAGTTCTTC; CDR3aa: CASSLAIHGNEQFF; j_gene: TRBJ2-1; d_gene: -; v_gene: TRBV7-2; abundance: many
CDR3nt: TGTGCCAGCAGCTTACAGAACACTGAAGCTTTCTTT; CDR3aa: CASSLQNTEAFF; j_gene: TRBJ1-1; d_gene: -; v_gene: TRBV11-2; abundance: many
CDR3nt: TGTGCCAGCAGCCTCTCTGCAAGGGGGGAGCTGTTTTTT; CDR3aa: CASSLSARGELFF; j_gene: TRBJ2-2; d_gene: -; v_gene: TRBV2; abundance: many
CDR3nt: TGTGCCAGCAGCGCACTAGCGGGCCTGGCCGGGACCCAGTACTTC; CDR3aa: CASSALAGLAGTQYF; j_gene: TRBJ2-5; d_gene: TRBD2; v_gene: TRBV14; abundance: many
CDR3nt: TGTGCCAGCACCCAACTTCAACTAGCACTGAATGAGCAGTTCTTC; CDR3aa: CASTQLQLALNEQFF; j_gene: TRBJ2-1; d_gene: -; v_gene: TRBV6-1; abundance: many
CDR3nt: TGTGCCAGCCGGCAGACTGGGACTAATGAAAAACTGTTTTTT; CDR3aa: CASRQTGTNEKLFF; j_gene: TRBJ1-4; d_gene: -; v_gene: TRBV7-9; abundance: many
CDR3nt: TGTGCCAGCAGTGTATACGGGACAACAGGATCGGGATATGGCTACACCTTC; CDR3aa: CASSVYGTTGSGYGYTF; j_gene: TRBJ1-2; d_gene: -; v_gene: TRBV6-1; abundance: medium-sized
CDR3nt: TGTGCCAGCAGCGAACAGGGGACTAGCAGACGCAATGAGCAGTTCTTC; CDR3aa: CASSEQGTSRRNEQFF; j_gene: TRBJ2-1; d_gene: TRBD2; v_gene: TRBV11-1; abundance: many
CDR3nt: TGTGCCAGCAGCTTATTCGACAGGAACGCAATGGCTTTCTTT; CDR3aa: CASSLFDRNAMAFF; j_gene: TRBJ1-1; d_gene: -; v_gene: TRBV7-9; abundance: many
CDR3nt: TGTGCCAGCAGCTTGGACAGCTTCTCTGGAAACACCATATATTTT; CDR3aa: CASSLDSFSGNTIYF; j_gene: TRBJ1-3; d_gene: -; v_gene: TRBV11-2; abundance: many
CDR3nt: TGCGCCAGCAGCTTGGGGGGGAGGACTAGCGCGGCAGAGACCCAGTACTTC; CDR3aa: CASSLGGRTSAAETQYF; j_gene: TRBJ2-5; d_gene: TRBD2; v_gene: TRBV5-1; abundance: many
CDR3nt: TGTGCCAGCAGATCCGGACAGACCCTCAGTGGGCCCCAGCATTTT; CDR3aa: CASRSGQTLSGPQHF; j_gene: TRBJ1-5; d_gene: -; v_gene: TRBV6-1; abundance: many
CDR3nt: TGTGCCAGCAGCCAACGGTCCCAGATCCACACAGATACGCAGTATTTT; CDR3aa: CASSQRSQIHTDTQYF; j_gene: TRBJ2-3; d_gene: -; v_gene: TRBV16; abundance: many
CDR3nt: TGCAGTGCTCCGGGACTAGCGGGGGGGCCCACAGATACGCAGTATTTT; CDR3aa: CSAPGLAGGPTDTQYF; j_gene: TRBJ2-3; d_gene: TRBD2; v_gene: TRBV20-1; abundance: many
CDR3nt: TGTGCCAGCAGCTTTTGGGATGGAGAGACCCAGTACTTC; CDR3aa: CASSFWDGETQYF; j_gene: TRBJ2-5; d_gene: -; v_gene: TRBV7-2; abundance: many
CDR3nt: TGCGCCAGCAGCTCCGGGACTAGCGTTTTCGATACGCAGTATTTT; CDR3aa: CASSSGTSVFDTQYF; j_gene: TRBJ2-3; d_gene: TRBD2; v_gene: TRBV5-1; abundance: many
CDR3nt: TGTGCCAGCTCACCTCGGCCGGGGGGCCGAGAGACCCAGTACTTC; CDR3aa: CASSPRPGGRETQYF; j_gene: TRBJ2-5; d_gene: -; v_gene: TRBV18; abundance: -
CDR3nt: TGTGCCAGCAGTTGGACACTTAATCAGCCCCAGCATTTT; CDR3aa: CASSWTLNQPQHF; j_gene: TRBJ1-5; d_gene: -; v_gene: TRBV27; abundance: many
CDR3nt: TGTGCCAGCAGTGAGCAGACAGCCTTCACTGAGGCTTTCTTT; CDR3aa: CASSEQTAFTEAFF; j_gene: TRBJ1-1; d_gene: -; v_gene: TRBV2; abundance: many
CDR3nt: TGCAGCGCAGCGGGACAGGGAACTCCTAACTATGGCTACACCTTC; CDR3aa: CSAAGQGTPNYGYTF; j_gene: TRBJ1-2; d_gene: TRBD1; v_gene: TRBV29-1; abundance: many
CDR3nt: TGCAGTGCTACCCCCGGGACAAGGGTTCGACGCCAGCCCCAGCATTTT; CDR3aa: CSATPGTRVRRQPQHF; j_gene: TRBJ1-5; d_gene: -; v_gene: TRBV20-1; abundance: many
CDR3nt: TGTGCCAGCAGGGACCAGGCGGCTTCACCCCTCCACTTT; CDR3aa: CASRDQAASPLHF; j_gene: TRBJ1-6; d_gene: -; v_gene: TRBV6-1; abundance: many
CDR3nt: TGCGCCAGCAGCTTGGGGGGGGTAAATGGCTACACCTTC; CDR3aa: CASSLGGVNGYTF; j_gene: TRBJ1-2; d_gene: -; v_gene: TRBV5-1; abundance: many
CDR3nt: TGTGCCAGCAGTTACTCGCCCGTTGCTAGCGGGAGAACCTACAATGAGCAGTTCTTC; CDR3aa: CASSYSPVASGRTYNEQFF; j_gene: TRBJ2-1; d_gene: TRBD2; v_gene: TRBV6-5; abundance: many
CDR3nt: TGTGCCAGCAGTCAACCGGGGGGTTTGTACGAGCAGTACTTC; CDR3aa: CASSQPGGLYEQYF; j_gene: TRBJ2-7; d_gene: TRBD2; v_gene: TRBV6-2/TRBV6-3; abundance: many
CDR3nt: TGTGCCAGCAGCCTAAGCATGAATGAGCAGTTCTTC; CDR3aa: CASSLSMNEQFF; j_gene: TRBJ2-1; d_gene: -; v_gene: TRBV6-1; abundance: many